These 19 T cell receptor beta chains were all obtained from the same sample, sequenced in a study of chemoradiotherapy in HPV16-positive cancers. Assay: immunoSEQ multiplex PCR; the TCRdb copy retains only in-frame clones and omits some. Here the sample spans about 39,000 clones, 75% to 85% being singletons. The material sequenced was blood, taken from a patient who underwent chemoradiotherapy. The receptors derive from a human donor with HPV-associated anogenital cancer.

This chain joins TRBV15 and TRBJ2-5; TRBD2 agrees at 7 bases. The length of the CDR3 is 17 residues. Germline assignment: CDR1 LNHNV and CDR2 YYDKDF (reference sequence). J gave up 2 bases and V 0 bases, and 9 bases lay outside the gene matches. This CDR3 is CATSRDFIAGEQETQYF. DNA for the CDR3: TGTGCCACCAGCAGAGATTTTATAGCGGGCGAGCAAGAGACCCAGTACTTC.

The chain joins TRBV30 to TRBJ1-6; 8 positions agree with TRBD1. V lost 2 bases, J lost 7 bases, and 1 base stayed unmatched. Germline V gene lookup returns CDR1 GTSNPN and CDR2 SVGIG (reference sequence). The CDR3 has 13 amino acids. The CDR3 loop is CAWSRQGNSPLHF. CDR3 coding DNA: TGTGCCTGGAGTCGACAGGGGAATTCACCCCTCCACTTT. Together with reference TRBV30 and TRBJ1-6, the CDR3 gives the full variable domain: SQTIHQWPATLVQPVGSPLSLECTVEGTSNPNLYWYRQAAGRGLQLLFYSVGIGQISSEVPQNLSASRPQDRQFILSSKKLLLSDSGFYLCAWSRQGNSPLHFGNGTRLTVT.

This clone showed up just once. This chain connects TRBV6-5 to TRBJ2-3; the D is unclear. Looked up from germline, CDR1 is MNHEY and CDR2 is SVGAGI. V lost 2 bases, J lost 2 bases, and 11 bases lay in between. CDR3 length: 15 residues. The chain's CDR3 is CASSYDSPYTDTQYF. CDR3 nucleotide sequence: TGTGCCAGCAGTTACGATAGCCCCTACACAGATACGCAGTATTTT.

In this sample, this clone turned up once. V gene TRBV6-5 combines with J gene TRBJ1-1; D is uncertain. The CDR3 sequence is 14 residues long. V shed 0 bases and J shed 1 base, with 6 bases lying between them. The V gene's germline CDR1 is MNHEY and CDR2 SVGAGI. CDR3 protein: CASSYSQPNTEAFF. The DNA of the CDR3 is TGTGCCAGCAGTTACTCCCAGCCGAACACTGAAGCTTTCTTT.

The V gene is TRBV18, the J gene TRBJ1-6; D is undetermined. V was shortened by 4 bases and J by 7 bases, with 14 bases between the two germline ends. The CDR3 contains 15 residues. Per germline, CDR1 KGHSH and CDR2 LQKENI. This CDR3 is CASSRFGELNSPLHF. CDR3 coding DNA: TGTGCCAGCTCACGGTTCGGGGAGTTGAATTCACCCCTCCACTTT.

The chain carries TRBV5-1 and TRBJ2-5; TRBD2 matches at 7 bases. The V gene's germline CDR1 is SGHRS and CDR2 YFSETQ. The CDR3 loop spans 16 amino acids. The trim removed 7 bases at V and 5 bases at J, leaving 17 bases unmatched. The CDR3 is CASAVGDGLGGETQYF. CDR3 nucleotides: TGCGCCAGCGCAGTCGGGGACGGACTAGGTGGGGAGACCCAGTACTTC.

This clone was observed a handful of times. The J gene is TRBJ1-1, the V gene TRBV19; 7 bases line up with TRBD1. This CDR3 spans 15 amino acids. Per germline, CDR1 LNHDA and CDR2 SQIVND (reference sequence). The trim removed 3 bases at V and 5 bases at J, leaving 9 bases unmatched. CDR3 nucleotides: TGTGCCAGTAGTATCACGACAGGGTCAGGGACTGAAGCTTTCTTT. It codes for CASSITTGSGTEAFF. Complete variable domain (other parts from reference TRBV19 and TRBJ1-1): DGGITQSPKYLFRKEGQNVTLSCEQNLNHDAMYWYRQDPGQGLRLIYYSQIVNDFQKGDIAEGYSVSREKKESFPLTVTSAQKNPTAFYLCASSITTGSGTEAFFGQGTRLTVV.

V is TRBV11-2 and J is TRBJ1-1; possible D gene TRBD1, 6 bases. Trimming removed 5 bases at V and 5 bases at J, with 9 bases between. The CDR3 spans 12 residues. CDR1 and CDR2 (germline): SGHAT, FQNNGV. The CDR3 coding sequence is TGTGCCAGCAGCAGAACAGGGACTGAAGCTTTCTTT. Translating gives CASSRTGTEAFF.

V gene TRBV7-2 combines with J gene TRBJ1-1; no definite D call. Germline V lookup: CDR1 SGHTA, CDR2 FQGNSA. CDR3 length: 16 residues. The V gene lost 3 bases and the J gene lost 2 bases, with 16 bases spanning the gap. The CDR3 DNA follows: TGTGCCAGCAGCTTCGACATGGGGTTGATCAACACTGAAGCTTTCTTT. Translation gives CASSFDMGLINTEAFF.

The chain links TRBV7-3 to TRBJ2-1; 7 bases line up with TRBD1. Germline V gene sequence: CDR1 SGHTA, CDR2 FQGTGA. J lost 9 bases, V lost 1 base, and 6 bases had no gene match. CDR3 size: 14 residues. The CDR3 reads CASSLNPPGGEQFF. CDR3 bases: TGTGCCAGCAGCTTAAACCCCCCAGGGGGTGAGCAGTTCTTC. Combining the CDR3 with reference TRBV7-3 and TRBJ2-1 gives the whole variable domain GAGVSQTPSNKVTEKGKYVELRCDPISGHTALYWYRQSLGQGPEFLIYFQGTGAADDSGLPNDRFFAVRPEGSVSTLKIQRTERGDSAVYLCASSLNPPGGEQFFGPGTRLTVL.

V is TRBV6-1 and J is TRBJ1-2; 10 bases line up with TRBD1. Trimming took 6 bases from V and 0 from J; bases not matched to a gene: 4. The CDR3 covers 15 residues. The germline V gene encodes CDR1 MNHNS and CDR2 SASEGT. The CDR3 nucleotides read TGTGCCAGCAGGGTTGGACAGGGGGCTAACTATGGCTACACCTTC. Translation: CASRVGQGANYGYTF.

The rearrangement joins TRBV10-2 to TRBJ1-4; D gene unclear. The CDR3 loop spans 13 amino acids. V was trimmed by 5 bases and J by 7 bases, leaving 11 bases between them. Germline CDR1 is WSHSY and CDR2 is SAAADI. CDR3 sequence reads: CASSPTMLEKLFF. The CDR3 DNA follows: TGCGCCAGCAGTCCTACTATGCTTGAAAAACTGTTTTTT.

This chain uses TRBV5-8 with TRBJ2-3; possibly TRBD1 for D (6 bases). CDR3 length equals 14 residues. CDR1 SGHTS and CDR2 YDEGEE come from the germline V gene. Trimming took off 3 bases at V and 1 base at J, with 9 bases between the two ends. This CDR3 is CASSWYRGTDTQYF. DNA for the CDR3: TGTGCCAGCAGCTGGTACAGGGGCACAGATACGCAGTATTTT. Filled out from reference TRBV5-8 and TRBJ2-3, the complete variable domain reads EAGVTQSPTHLIKTRGQQATLRCSPISGHTSVYWYQQALGLGLQFLLWYDEGEERNRGNFPPRFSGRQFPNYSSELNVNALELEDSALYLCASSWYRGTDTQYFGPGTRLTVL.

The rearrangement uses TRBV5-4 and TRBJ1-2; 9 bases align to TRBD1. J lost 5 bases, V lost 3 bases, and 14 bases had no gene match. The CDR3 contains 17 residues. In germline, CDR1 is SGHNT, CDR2 YYREEE (reference sequence). The chain's CDR3 is CASSSRGGRGQGYGYTF. DNA for the CDR3: TGTGCCAGCAGCTCGCGAGGGGGGCGTGGACAGGGGTATGGCTACACCTTC. The complete variable domain, with remaining parts taken from reference TRBV5-4 and TRBJ1-2, reads ETGVTQSPTHLIKTRGQQVTLRCSSQSGHNTVSWYQQALGQGPQFIFQYYREEENGRGNFPPRFSGLQFPNYSSELNVNALELDDSALYLCASSSRGGRGQGYGYTFGSGTRLTVV.

The J gene is TRBJ2-1, the V gene TRBV20-1; D is ambiguous. V was cut by 3 bases and J by 6 bases, with 6 bases left in between. From germline, CDR1 is DFQATT and CDR2 SNEGSKA (reference sequence). This CDR3 is built from 11 residues. CDR3 coding DNA: TGCAGTGCTAGGGTCCTCAATGAGCAGTTCTTC. This gives the protein CSARVLNEQFF.

This clone was recorded only once. The chain carries TRBV7-2 and TRBJ1-6; D not resolved. The CDR3 is 14 residues long. Trimming cost V 4 bases and J 14 bases, with 18 bases left between them. The germline CDR1 and CDR2 sequences are SGHTA and FQGNSA. CDR3 loop: CASSSPVSPLTLHF. DNA of the CDR3: TGTGCCAGCAGCTCCCCAGTCTCACCTTTAACCCTCCACTTT.

The chain carries TRBV5-1 and TRBJ1-4, with D possibly being TRBD1 (5 bases). Trimming pared 5 bases from V and 8 bases from J, leaving 13 bases between. Germline CDR1 and CDR2: SGHRS and YFSETQ. This CDR3 spans 13 amino acids. The CDR3 DNA reads as TGCGCCAGCAGTAGGCGGGAGGGGGAAAAACTGTTTTTT. This gives the protein CASSRREGEKLFF.

This rearrangement joins TRBV30 to TRBJ1-1; D may be TRBD1 (6 bases). V was trimmed by 3 bases and J by 1 base, leaving 18 bases between them. In germline, CDR1 is GTSNPN, CDR2 SVGIG (reference sequence). This CDR3 contains 16 residues. The CDR3 region is CAWSGNWGARNTEAFF. The CDR3 nucleotides read TGTGCCTGGAGCGGGAATTGGGGGGCGCGGAACACTGAAGCTTTCTTT.

J is TRBJ2-7 and V is TRBV7-2, with 12 bases identical to TRBD2. Germline V gene lookup returns CDR1 SGHTA and CDR2 FQGNSA. V lost 3 bases and J lost 6; bases outside the gene matches: 3. The CDR3 runs to 14 residues. For the CDR3, the DNA is TGTGCCAGCAGCTTCCCGACTAGCGGGAGCGAGCAGTACTTC. Its translation is CASSFPTSGSEQYF.